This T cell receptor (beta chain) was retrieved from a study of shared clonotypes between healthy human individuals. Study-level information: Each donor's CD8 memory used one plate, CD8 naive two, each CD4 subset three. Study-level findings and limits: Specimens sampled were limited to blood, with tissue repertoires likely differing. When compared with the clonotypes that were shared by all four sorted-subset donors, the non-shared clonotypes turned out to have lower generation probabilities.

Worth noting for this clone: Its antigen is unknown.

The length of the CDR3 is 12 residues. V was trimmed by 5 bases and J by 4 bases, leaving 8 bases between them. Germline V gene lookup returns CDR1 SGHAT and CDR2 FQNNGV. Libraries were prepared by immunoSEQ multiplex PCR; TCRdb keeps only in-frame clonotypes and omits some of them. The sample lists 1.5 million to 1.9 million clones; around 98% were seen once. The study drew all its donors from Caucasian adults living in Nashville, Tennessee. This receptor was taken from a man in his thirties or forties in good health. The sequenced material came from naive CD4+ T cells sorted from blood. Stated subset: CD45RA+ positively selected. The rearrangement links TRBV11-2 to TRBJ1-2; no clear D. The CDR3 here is CASSPDGYGYTF. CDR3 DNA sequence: TGTGCCAGCAGCCCTGACGGCTATGGCTACACCTTC.